This T cell receptor (beta chain) was captured in a study of blood T cell repertoires in COVID-19. Study-level background: COVID-19 samples from acute and convalescent phases originated in the United States, Italy and Spain. From T cells, B-cell-depleted T cells, or PBMCs came the material, which was cDNA or gDNA.

Data came from immunoSEQ multiplex PCR; TCRdb stores just in-frame clones and leaves some out. This sample carries some 20,000 clones, around 87% of them seen once, and the ten largest clones take about 10%. The source material was peripheral blood. The receptor comes from a human donor in a cohort sampled during active COVID-19.

CDR3 DNA: TGTGCCAGTAGTATCCGGGGACTAGCGTTCGAGCAGTACTTC. This sequence encodes CASSIRGLAFEQYF. The genes are TRBV19 and TRBJ2-7, with TRBD2 matching over 10 bases. The germline V gene encodes CDR1 LNHDA and CDR2 SQIVND (reference sequence). V shed 3 bases and J 6 bases; nucleotides not matched to a gene: 5. This CDR3 spans 14 amino acids.